The 18 T cell receptor beta chains below were found in one sample sequenced in a study of T cell responses to AZD1222 COVID-19 vaccine. Produced via immunoSEQ multiplex PCR; TCRdb's table is partial and in-frame only. Seen here are 150,000 to 200,000 clones, approximately 94% observed once, and the top ten hold roughly 5.5%. The source material was peripheral blood, sampled 28 days after the second AZD1222 dose. The receptors come from an adult who received the AZD1222 COVID-19 vaccine.

The gene calls are TRBV27 and TRBJ2-3, with a possible D match to TRBD2 (6 bases). Germline CDR1 is MNHEY and CDR2 is SMNVEV (reference sequence). This CDR3 region has 15 residues. Trimming removed 7 bases from V and 3 bases from J, with 17 bases in between. The CDR3 bases are TGTGCCAGCAAGCGACCCGGGACTTCAACAGATACGCAGTATTTT. This translates into CASKRPGTSTDTQYF.

This clone was counted a few times. V is TRBV5-8 and J is TRBJ2-2; the match to TRBD2 covers 12 bases. V shed 3 bases and J 4 bases; nucleotides not matched to a gene: 10. CDR3 length: 18 amino acids. CDR1 is SGHTS and CDR2 is YDEGEE in the germline V gene. CDR3 sequence reads: CASSSGGTSGLITGELFF. DNA of the CDR3: TGTGCCAGCAGCTCCGGGGGGACTAGCGGGTTGATCACCGGGGAGCTGTTTTTT. Full variable domain (outside the CDR3, taken from reference TRBV5-8 and TRBJ2-2): EAGVTQSPTHLIKTRGQQATLRCSPISGHTSVYWYQQALGLGLQFLLWYDEGEERNRGNFPPRFSGRQFPNYSSELNVNALELEDSALYLCASSSGGTSGLITGELFFGEGSRLTVL.

This clone appeared a few times. This chain connects TRBV21-1 to TRBJ1-3; TRBD1 was called by the table and not checked on the DNA. TRBV21-1 is a pseudogene locus. This CDR3 spans 22 amino acids. The CDR3 nucleotides read TGTGCCAGCAGCAAAGGGTTAGGGACACCTTCTATCCCCCTATACTCTGGAAACACCATATATTTT. This encodes CASSKGLGTPSIPLYSGNTIYF.

The chain joins TRBV5-4 to TRBJ2-3; D gene unclear. The germline V gene encodes CDR1 SGHNT and CDR2 YYREEE (reference sequence). The CDR3 totals 14 residues. The germline V and J ends were trimmed by 5 bases and 0 bases, with 10 bases remaining between them. The CDR3 DNA follows: TGTGCCAGCAGGCTTTGGCTTAGCACAGATACGCAGTATTTT. Its protein product is CASRLWLSTDTQYF.

The chain combines TRBV18 with TRBJ1-1, with unresolved D. Germline V CDR1 and CDR2: KGHSH, LQKENI. V was clipped by 8 bases and J by 4 bases, with 17 bases between them. The CDR3 runs 14 residues. CDR3 sequence: CASTREDSRTEAFF. In nucleotides, the CDR3 is TGTGCCAGCACAAGGGAGGATAGCCGCACTGAAGCTTTCTTT. The full variable domain, completed using reference TRBV18 and TRBJ1-1, is NAGVMQNPRHLVRRRGQEARLRCSPMKGHSHVYWYRQLPEEGLKFMVYLQKENIIDESGMPKERFSAEFPKEGPSILRIQQVVRGDSAAYFCASTREDSRTEAFFGQGTRLTVV.

This chain links TRBV6-5 with TRBJ2-7, with TRBD1 as a possible D gene (6 bases). CDR1 and CDR2 (germline): MNHEY, SVGAGI. This CDR3 is built from 15 residues. Trimming left V 7 bases short and J 0 bases short, with 16 bases between. The CDR3 is CASKAGATSSYEQYF. Here the CDR3 DNA reads TGTGCCAGCAAAGCAGGGGCTACGAGCTCCTACGAGCAGTACTTC.

The J gene is TRBJ2-7, the V gene TRBV6-5, with 7 nucleotides matching TRBD2. The CDR3 loop spans 14 amino acids. Germline CDR1 MNHEY, CDR2 SVGAGI. The V segment lost 6 bases and the J segment 3 bases; nucleotides outside the gene matches: 8. CDR3 nucleotides: TGTGCCAGCAGACGGCAGGTAGCGGGCTACGAGCAGTACTTC. Translating gives CASRRQVAGYEQYF.

In the case of this clone: Other DNA sequences of this sample code for an identical CDR3. V is TRBV6-5 and J is TRBJ1-2; possibly TRBD1 for D (6 bases). Trimming pared 6 bases from V and 5 bases from J, leaving 10 bases between. The CDR3 consists of 12 residues. Germline V gene sequence: CDR1 MNHEY, CDR2 SVGAGI. The CDR3 here is CASSLGGYGYTF. DNA for the CDR3: TGTGCCAGCAGCCTAGGGGGATATGGCTACACCTTC.

The chain recombines TRBV11-2 with TRBJ2-1; 7 bases map to TRBD2. V lost 5 bases and J lost 2; bases outside the gene matches: 9. The V gene's germline CDR1 is SGHAT and CDR2 FQNNGV. This CDR3 is 16 amino acids long. The DNA for the CDR3 is TGTGCCAGCAGCCTAGGGAGGGGCAGCACCTACAATGAGCAGTTCTTC. Amino acid sequence: CASSLGRGSTYNEQFF.

In DNA form, the CDR3 reads TGTGCCAGCAGGGGGGGTCCTGGCGAGCAGTACTTC. Translating it yields CASRGGPGEQYF. This chain connects TRBV6-5 to TRBJ2-7, with a tentative D call TRBD2 (6 bases). CDR1 MNHEY and CDR2 SVGAGI come from the germline V gene. The CDR3 sequence is 12 residues long. V lost 6 bases and J 6 bases, leaving 12 bases between the germline ends.

The V call is TRBV2, the J call TRBJ1-2; D unresolved. The CDR3 has 12 residues. Trimming took 10 bases from V and 3 from J, leaving 12 bases between them. From germline, CDR1 is SNHLY and CDR2 FYNNEI. The CDR3 sequence is CATHQRDYGYTF. The CDR3 nucleotides read TGTGCCACCCACCAGAGGGACTATGGCTACACCTTC.

This chain connects TRBV11-2 to TRBJ2-7, with 9 bases matching TRBD1. The V gene end was trimmed by 4 bases and the J gene end by 4 bases; junction bases not matched to a gene: 14. The CDR3 covers 17 residues. Per germline, CDR1 SGHAT and CDR2 FQNNGV. The chain's CDR3 is CASSSYRDRVPSYEQYF. CDR3 bases: TGTGCCAGCAGCTCTTACCGGGACAGGGTCCCTTCATACGAGCAGTACTTC.

The chain has TRBV18 and TRBJ1-2; D gene unclear. The CDR3 consists of 13 residues. Trimming stripped 6 bases from V and 4 bases from J, with 12 bases between. Germline values: CDR1 KGHSH, CDR2 LQKENI. CDR3 sequence reads: CASSAGAGYGYTF. The CDR3 coding sequence is TGTGCCAGCTCCGCGGGAGCCGGCTATGGCTACACCTTC.

The CDR3 region is CASSGLAGGPGADTQYF. Written as DNA, the CDR3 is TGTGCCAGCAGTGGTTTAGCGGGAGGGCCGGGGGCAGATACGCAGTATTTT. The rearrangement uses TRBV6-1 and TRBJ2-3, with 11 bases that match TRBD2. The CDR3 length is 17 residues. Germline V lookup: CDR1 MNHNS, CDR2 SASEGT. Unmatched junction bases numbered 10, after V lost 4 bases and J lost 4 bases.

V and J are TRBV29-1 and TRBJ2-1, with a possible D match to TRBD2 (7 bases). Germline V gene sequence: CDR1 SQVTM, CDR2 ANQGSEA. The CDR3 spans 14 residues. The V end was cut by 6 bases, the J end by 5 bases, with 17 bases between. CDR3 region: CSVRGGSYDNEQFF. DNA of the CDR3: TGCAGCGTAAGGGGGGGGTCGTACGACAATGAGCAGTTCTTC.

J is TRBJ1-1 and V is TRBV19; TRBD1 might be the D (6 bases). The CDR3 consists of 16 residues. V lost 5 bases and J lost 1, with 17 bases in between. Germline CDR1 is LNHDA and CDR2 is SQIVND (reference sequence). The CDR3 nucleotides are TGTGCCAGTAGTGCCGGCGGACAGCCGAAGAACACTGAAGCTTTCTTT. The encoded protein is CASSAGGQPKNTEAFF.

V usage is TRBV14 and J usage is TRBJ2-1; 9 positions agree with TRBD2. CDR1 and CDR2 from the germline V gene are SGHDN and FVKESK. This CDR3 region has 16 residues. After removal of 6 bases from V and 5 bases from J, the junction contained 11 bases not matched to a gene. CDR3 sequence reads: CASRGPGTSTNNEQFF. CDR3 coding DNA: TGTGCCAGCAGAGGACCGGGGACTAGCACAAACAATGAGCAGTTCTTC.

The V and J genes are TRBV3-1 (or the pseudogene TRBV3-2) and TRBJ1-1; 7 nucleotides align to TRBD1. V lost 4 bases and J lost 5; bases outside the gene matches: 16. Germline-derived CDR1 and CDR2 are LGHDT and YNNKEL (reference sequence). The CDR3 extends over 17 amino acids. The CDR3 sequence: CASSLVGFGRGSTEAFF. The CDR3 nucleotides read TGTGCCAGCAGCCTAGTTGGTTTCGGCAGGGGGAGTACTGAAGCTTTCTTT.